This T cell receptor (beta chain) was sequenced for a study of blood T cells in healthy people across ages. Each donor supplied roughly 9 milliliters of peripheral blood. Total RNA was isolated from each sample in quantities of at least 5.5 micrograms. A sample-barcoded 5' primer and a J-beta primer mix were used in a second PCR of roughly 7 to 11 cycles. Each cDNA molecule was tagged by a template-switch adaptor that had 12 random nucleotides. TCRdb passed the 5' RACE reads through MiXCR, listing each CDR3 protein once. Among hundreds of thousands of distinct CDR3 sequences listed, nearly 60% were seen once. Germline values: CDR1 SGHVS, CDR2 FQNEAQ. This CDR3 is 14 amino acids long. V shed 3 bases and J shed 2 bases, with 9 bases lying between them.

The specimen sequenced was blood. This sequence joins TRBV7-8 and TRBJ2-3; D is uncertain. The clonotype was recovered from a man aged 25-45 years in good health. Written as DNA, the CDR3 is TGTGCCAGCAGCTTCGATGAGGCCACAGATACGCAGTATTTT. This gives the protein CASSFDEATDTQYF. The variable domain in full, completed from reference TRBV7-8 and TRBJ2-3, reads GAGVSQSPRYKVAKRGQDVALRCDPISGHVSLFWYQQALGQGPEFLTYFQNEAQLDKSGLPSDRFFAERPEGSVSTLKIQRTQQEDSAVYLCASSFDEATDTQYFGPGTRLTVL.